This T cell receptor (beta chain) comes out of a study of control samples from healthy donors and cancer patients. Some clones are missing from TCRdb's copy, which holds only in-frame ones; the method was immunoSEQ multiplex PCR. The data contain some 100,000 clones, just over 90% of them singletons. This sequence originates from a young man in good health. The sequencing sample was made of blood.

CDR3 protein: CASSFGQGIDNEQFF. CDR3 in DNA: TGTGCCAGCAGTTTCGGACAGGGGATCGACAATGAGCAGTTCTTC. The chain links TRBV27 to TRBJ2-1, with 9 bases lining up with TRBD1. After removal of 3 bases from V and 5 bases from J, the junction contained 5 bases not matched to a gene. CDR1 is MNHEY and CDR2 is SMNVEV in the germline V gene (reference sequence). The CDR3 spans 15 residues.